This T cell receptor beta chain was observed in a study of cytomegalovirus exposure and HLA in healthy donors (dated by TCRdb to the late 2010s). In terms of the full investigation: In an earlier analysis of 587 of the donors, 276 Gb of sequence data and 95 million to 130 million unique TCR beta sequences from about 179 million T cells were reported. Around 320 gigabases of sequencing data and approximately 84 million unique TCR sequences were included in an early release covering about 700 HLA-typed donors. Of the roughly 400 genotyped donors, 70% to 90% were placed in the genetic ancestry cluster associated with self-reported Caucasian donors. The aim of the study was to test whether cataloging public T cell receptors could identify signatures of past pathogen exposure. The study profiled the T cell repertoires of around 700 subjects by immunosequencing and related them to cytomegalovirus serostatus. Besides the first cohort of some 670 subjects, a separate validation cohort made up of around 120 different subjects was used. To predict cytomegalovirus infection status, the study combined high-throughput TCR immunosequencing, statistical association of individual TCRs with disease status, and machine learning. A later analysis re-examined previously published TCR beta repertoires from hundreds of donors and added high-resolution HLA genotyping to investigate patterns of TCR occurrence. In the later analysis, no new phenotypic data were used to find candidate immune exposures; instead, reliance was placed on TCR beta sequences and their occurrence across donors. An earlier analysis of some 600 of the donors applied high-throughput TCR beta sequencing to assess whether each TCR beta V gene segment acted as functional or pseudogenic. Alongside the repertoire data, information on donor age, sex, ethnicity and CMV serostatus was compiled. A later genetic analysis took genome-wide SNP genotypes for about 55% of the roughly 670 donors and used that subset as a discovery cohort. Every repertoire in the discovery cohort had been generated on one and the same sequencing platform. HLA typing covered class I and class II loci at four-digit resolution. Typing coverage varied by locus: 629-630 donors for A, B, C, DRB1 and DQB1; roughly 560 for DQA1; approximately 570 for DPA1; 400 to 480 for DPB1. Roughly 5 DR-DQ haplotypes were handled as single units for association and clustering, since linkage in the cohort was strong. On average, 235,054 unique TCR beta nucleotide sequences were sequenced per donor among 350 to 400 genotyped donors of the cohort, with 15% to 20% of those sequences being non-productive. What the study reported, not specific to this receptor: According to a later analysis, parvovirus B19, influenza, CMV and Epstein-Barr virus appeared linked to several top co-occurrence clusters. A later analysis found that TCR association rates varied across HLA loci, with DRB1 alleles showing the most associated TCRs and HLA-C alleles the fewest. When HLA alleles, especially DR and DQ, strongly co-occurred, attributing TCR associations to individual alleles was difficult. A further reported finding was that TCR beta sequences accurately predicted the HLA-A and HLA-B alleles for most subjects in the first cohort. For the cohort, immune exposure information was limited to CMV serostatus. In the study, some 160 TCR beta chains were listed as associated with cytomegalovirus. V-gene and J-gene trimming of TCR beta chains was associated with a missense DCLRE1C variant in a later genetic analysis, and the association was replicated in an independent cohort. A later analysis found that most CMV-associated TCR beta chains appeared HLA-restricted, with HLA associations seemingly driven largely by CMV exposure. Some IMGT-functional V segments, including TRBV6-2 and TRBV6-3, could not be distinguished by the 87-base-pair reads and were therefore excluded. This cohort had only TCR beta chains sequenced, and the lack of alpha or paired-chain data limited which features could be detected. Linkage disequilibrium might explain the correlated functional status among segregating V segments, but an unknown experimental factor could not be excluded. A later analysis found that HLA-associated TCR beta chains were more clonally expanded and had lower generation probabilities than equally common non-associated chains. Because counts were too low, about 17 rarely observed V segments, including chromosome 9 orphons, were excluded from the earlier analysis of some 590 of the donors. In vitro tests confirmed that a few of the cytomegalovirus-associated TCR beta chains recognize cytomegalovirus antigens. Broadly in line with IMGT annotations, most TCR beta V segments showed up in productive rearrangements about 87% or about 30% of the time in an earlier analysis of roughly 590 of the donors. The presence/absence analyses assumed that sequencing depth was roughly uniform across donors, and that assumption may not be true. Most TCR sequences were seen in very few donors, while some public TCRs were found in many individuals. A later analysis associated about 16,000 TCR beta sequences with specific HLA alleles at a false discovery rate of 0.05. The sequencing pipeline was judged likely to have produced a cluster of highly shared sequence variants as a technical artifact. Because HLA typing was missing for some donors at each locus, association tests included only the typed subset. The authors suggested that the approach could potentially be extended to other disease states and immunological phenotypes. According to a later genetic analysis, donors in an Asian-associated ancestry cluster had fewer N-insertions in productive TCRs than the roughly 670-donor mean. The classifier was reported to diagnose cytomegalovirus status with high specificity and sensitivity in both the original and validation cohorts.

CDR1 and CDR2 are drawn from the germline V gene (reference sequence): SEHNR, FQNEAQ. From the cysteine through the phenylalanine, the CDR3 covers 15 amino acids. Only the CDR3 DNA stays, 45 bases, in frame from base 1. Trimming costs V 5 bases and J 5 bases, and their ends lie 15 bases apart. Libraries were built with the immunoSEQ multiplex PCR assay. For the multiplex PCR, a mixture combining 60 forward primers for TCR Vbeta segments and 13 reverse primers for TCR Jbeta segments was used. The CDR3 region of rearranged TCR beta genes was amplified from genomic DNA by a multiplex PCR assay. The Illumina HiSeq System was used to sequence the amplified TCR beta libraries as 87-base-pair reads. The authors processed their data as follows. A later analysis tallied around 82 million unique TCR beta chains across the 640 or so repertoires, and approximately 12 million of those chains were shared by two or more donors. A nearest-neighbor algorithm error-corrected the raw reads and collapsed the reads into unique sequences, merging closely related sequences to remove PCR and sequencing errors. CDR3 sequences were aligned to IMGT reference sequences to assign V, D and J gene segments. For a sequence to be retained, a match of at least six nucleotides to both a V gene segment and a J gene segment was required. Rearrangements were called productive when the CDR3 lacked stop codons and stayed in frame with V and J; all others were non-productive. Following IMGT convention, CDR3 was defined as the stretch from the second conserved V-encoded cysteine up to the conserved J-encoded phenylalanine. Sequences without an unambiguous match to a single V gene segment were excluded from the earlier analysis of approximately 560 of the donors. An earlier analysis of a few hundred of the donors called V segments functional above 56.7% productive rearrangements and segregating when the between-donor standard deviation exceeded 5%. To diagnose cytomegalovirus status from the catalog of TCR beta chain sequences, a statistical classification framework was built. In a later analysis, TCR nucleotide sequences were compared against IMGT/GENE-DB human TR gene sequences so that V and J genes could be assigned. A later analysis assigned CDR3 sequences and most-parsimonious VDJ recombination scenarios with the TCRdist pipeline. In a later analysis, each TCR beta chain was defined by its CDR3 amino acid sequence together with its V-gene family, and reads without a unique V-gene family were excluded. To address suspected cross-contamination and a sequencing artifact, a later analysis removed roughly 640 highly shared, low-generation-probability nucleotide sequences. For each public chain, a later analysis derived a clonal expansion index from normalized ranks of inferred template counts within each repertoire. A later analysis computed generation probabilities with a VDJ recombination model fitted to out-of-frame rearrangements, and checked the results against IGoR. In a later analysis, TCR-TCR, TCR-HLA and TCR-CMV co-occurrence was scored with hypergeometric tests, and a repertoire-size bias correction was applied to TCR pairs. A later analysis estimated false discovery rates by permuting HLA or CMV assignments 20 times. In a later analysis, co-occurring TCRs were grouped using DBSCAN, with TCRdist sequence similarity added in when clustering inside HLA-allele-positive subsets. Repertoires with fewer than 30,000 or more than 120,000 public chains, plus five repertoires with anomalous nucleotide sharing, were excluded from co-occurrence clustering. TCRdb re-hosts the immuneACCESS table, in-frame sequences only. Its copies lack some clones; in the studies checked, an unresolved V gene accounts for under half of them, and the cause for the rest is not known. That table is the source of V, J and clone size, and D and trimming were worked out from the DNA. The sample records 200,000 to 250,000 clones, 77% of which are singletons. The ten top clones hold about 2.5% of the sample.

The cohort comprised around 690 healthy bone marrow donors. At the time of sampling, all cohort members were nominally healthy, though unrecorded immune exposures were likely present. The donor was CMV seropositive and belonged to the group of some 290 seropositive cohort members. Every donor gave a peripheral blood sample, and the peripheral blood mononuclear cells from that sample were used for TCR beta sequencing. Genomic DNA was extracted from the blood cell samples with the Qiagen DNeasy Blood Extraction Kit. As concerns this clone: Its antigen specificity is not known. No qualities accompany the bases; no much larger clone lies one base away.

This chain is built from TRBV7-9 and TRBJ1-4; 6 matching bases give a weak D call of TRBD1. The TCR was taken from an older woman in good health and CMV-seropositive. The specimen was PBMCs. The DNA sequence is TGTGCCAGCAGCCTAAAGGGAGGGGGAAATGAAAAACTGTTTTTT. It codes for CASSLKGGGNEKLFF.